This TCR beta chain was captured in a study of identical twins. Study-level findings and limits: Sequences that were out-of-frame, alpha and twin-shared displayed an excess of low generation probability. Weaker excess sharing between twins was seen in beta out-of-frame sequences.

TCRdb re-called the 5' RACE reads through MiXCR, storing one row per CDR3 protein. The sample lists about 480,000 distinct CDR3 sequences; 12% to 15% were seen once. There are 13 residues in the CDR3. Germline V lookup: CDR1 DFQATT, CDR2 SNEGSKA (reference sequence). V lost 6 bases, J lost 11 bases, and 20 bases lay in between. Everyone who donated was a healthy Caucasian. Note on this clonotype: Its antigen is undetermined.

The sample was also reused in another study, on yellow fever vaccine responses in identical twins. That report notes: The T cell response to vaccination in identical twins was reportedly partly convergent and partly personalized.

Sequencing was performed on CD4+ T cells sorted from blood. The chain combines TRBV20-1 with TRBJ2-1; D might be TRBD1 (5 bases). This clonotype originated in a woman aged 18-29 years in good health. CDR3 in amino acids: CSAKDRQGRKQFF. The CDR3 DNA reads as TGCAGTGCGAAAGACCGCCAGGGTCGTAAGCAGTTCTTC.